A selection of T cell receptor beta chains follows, all from one sample in a study of T cells in Graves' hyperthyroidism and ophthalmopathy. TCRdb fed the multiplex PCR reads into MiXCR, producing one record per CDR3 protein. The sample carries about 300,000 distinct CDR3 sequences, roughly 17% recorded once. The sample consisted of blood. The receptor set was obtained from a man aged 25 to 40 with Graves' hyperthyroidism. Both conserved end residues are part of each CDR3. The D gene is left open where the match is weak. Some rows have no size entry. The others give once, few or many, or a class for an expanded clone.

j_gene | v_gene | d_gene | len | abundance | CDR3aa | CDR3nt
TRBJ2-7 | TRBV12-3/TRBV12-4 | . | 14 | many | CASRRAGMGLEQYF | TGTGCCAGCCGTCGTGCGGGGATGGGCCTCGAGCAGTACTTC
TRBJ1-1 | TRBV5-1 | . | 14 | . | CASSLSGGITEAFF | TGCGCCAGCAGTTTGTCCGGGGGTATCACTGAAGCTTTCTTT
TRBJ1-1 | TRBV9 | . | 14 | . | CACSVNPMGTEAFF | TGTGCCTGCAGCGTTAATCCCATGGGGACTGAAGCTTTCTTT
TRBJ1-1 | TRBV29-1 | . | 15 | few | CSGGGRLKEGTEAFF | TGCAGCGGGGGGGGACGGCTTAAAGAGGGCACTGAAGCTTTCTTT
TRBJ2-1 | TRBV19 | . | 17 | . | CASSGGLKTSFYNEQFF | TGTGCCAGTAGTGGTGGTCTCAAGACTTCTTTCTACAATGAGCAGTTCTTC
TRBJ1-2 | TRBV28 | . | 13 | many | CASSIGRHYGYTF | TGTGCCAGCAGTATAGGACGGCACTATGGCTACACCTTC
TRBJ1-3 | TRBV11-2 | . | 14 | few | CASSLFGSGNTIYF | TGTGCCAGCAGCTTATTTGGGTCTGGAAACACCATATATTTT
TRBJ2-6 | TRBV29-1 | . | 15 | few | CSVEAPPFGANVLTF | TGCAGCGTTGAAGCCCCTCCCTTTGGGGCCAACGTCCTGACTTTC
TRBJ2-5 | TRBV5-1 | . | 16 | . | CASSLLGRVTEETQYF | TGCGCCAGCAGCTTGCTGGGCAGGGTAACAGAAGAGACCCAGTACTTC
TRBJ1-2 | TRBV5-5 | TRBD1 | 15 | few | CASSLTGSPNYGYTF | TGTGCCAGCAGCCTGACAGGGTCGCCTAACTATGGCTACACCTTC
TRBJ2-3 | TRBV29-1 | . | 16 | many | CSVPGGSGSSTDTQYF | TGCAGCGTTCCCGGGGGTAGCGGTTCTAGCACAGATACGCAGTATTTT
TRBJ1-1 | TRBV11-1 | . | 13 | few | CASSFPGAAEAFF | TGTGCCAGCAGCTTCCCAGGGGCCGCAGAAGCTTTCTTT
TRBJ2-1 | TRBV4-2 | . | 13 | many | CASSPPVRNEQFF | TGTGCCAGCAGCCCCCCAGTGCGCAATGAGCAGTTCTTC
TRBJ2-3 | TRBV28 | . | 17 | many | CASSSPWGAGSKDTQYF | TGTGCCAGCAGTTCTCCCTGGGGAGCGGGTTCAAAAGATACGCAGTATTTT
TRBJ1-2 | TRBV7-2 | TRBD1 | 13 | many | CASNPAGTGGYTF | TGTGCCAGCAACCCTGCCGGGACAGGCGGCTACACCTTC
TRBJ2-2 | TRBV12-3/TRBV12-4 | . | 13 | . | CASILTGTGELFF | TGTGCCAGCATCCTTACCGGAACCGGGGAGCTGTTTTTT
TRBJ1-1 | TRBV5-1 | . | 13 | few | CASRLQVNTEAFF | TGCGCCAGCAGGTTACAGGTGAACACTGAAGCTTTCTTT
TRBJ1-1 | TRBV7-8 | . | 15 | . | CASSLGPGLNTEAFF | TGTGCCAGCAGCTTAGGTCCCGGATTGAACACTGAAGCTTTCTTT
TRBJ2-1 | TRBV20-1 | TRBD2 | 16 | many | CSARIIELAGVPEQFF | TGCAGTGCTAGAATTATAGAGCTAGCGGGAGTTCCTGAGCAGTTCTTC
TRBJ2-2 | TRBV7-6 | . | 13 | few | CASSLGAGGELFF | TGTGCCAGCAGCTTAGGGGCCGGCGGGGAGCTGTTTTTT
TRBJ2-5 | TRBV24-1 | TRBD1 | 16 | many | CATSDAGTGDGETQYF | TGTGCCACCAGTGATGCCGGGACAGGGGATGGGGAGACCCAGTACTTC
TRBJ2-3 | TRBV28 | TRBD2 | 18 | . | CASRVPGLAGVGTDTQYF | TGTGCCAGCAGGGTACCGGGACTAGCGGGAGTAGGGACAGATACGCAGTATTTT
TRBJ2-1 | TRBV25-1 | TRBD1 | 16 | many | CASRVVTGGVGNEQFF | TGTGCCAGCAGGGTCGTGACAGGGGGCGTCGGCAATGAGCAGTTCTTC
TRBJ1-6 | TRBV27 | . | 14 | few | CASSFGGFNSPLHF | TGTGCCAGCAGTTTTGGGGGTTTTAATTCACCCCTCCACTTT
TRBJ2-1 | TRBV18 | . | 14 | . | CASSPHVFYNEQFF | TGTGCCAGCTCACCACATGTTTTCTACAATGAGCAGTTCTTC
TRBJ2-5 | TRBV12-3/TRBV12-4 | . | 13 | many | CASSLEGGGTQYF | TGTGCCAGCAGTTTAGAAGGGGGGGGGACCCAGTACTTC
TRBJ2-7 | TRBV5-1 | . | 15 | many | CASSLEGPAANEQYF | TGCGCCAGCAGCTTGGAGGGGCCCGCCGCCAACGAGCAGTACTTC
TRBJ2-1 | TRBV6-5 | TRBD2 | 16 | few | CASSSHGTSGLYEQFF | TGTGCCAGCAGTTCCCACGGGACTAGCGGGTTGTATGAGCAGTTCTTC
TRBJ2-7 | TRBV6-9 | . | 15 | . | CASSYRRGATYEQYF | TGTGCCAGCAGTTACCGCCGGGGGGCTACGTACGAGCAGTACTTC
TRBJ2-2 | TRBV7-3 | TRBD2 | 14 | few | CASSVIAGAGELFF | TGTGCCAGCAGCGTAATAGCGGGAGCCGGGGAGCTGTTTTTT
TRBJ2-7 | TRBV5-5 | . | 12 | many | CASRQTGYEQYF | TGTGCCAGCAGACAGACTGGCTACGAGCAGTACTTC
TRBJ1-1 | TRBV10-3 | . | 14 | many | CAISADRRNTEAFF | TGTGCCATCAGCGCCGACAGGCGGAACACTGAAGCTTTCTTT
TRBJ2-1 | TRBV15 | TRBD2 | 15 | . | CATSTVTSGNNEQFF | TGTGCCACCAGCACAGTAACTAGCGGGAACAATGAGCAGTTCTTC
TRBJ2-4 | TRBV2 | . | 13 | many | CASSEQGRDIQYF | TGTGCCAGCAGTGAACAGGGCCGGGACATTCAGTACTTC
TRBJ2-2 | TRBV4-1 | . | 14 | many | CASKGTSDTGELFF | TGCGCCAGCAAGGGTACCTCTGACACCGGGGAGCTGTTTTTT
TRBJ2-7 | TRBV9 | TRBD2 | 15 | few | CASSVGVSGSYEQYF | TGTGCCAGCAGCGTAGGGGTTAGCGGGAGTTACGAGCAGTACTTC
TRBJ2-7 | TRBV5-1 | . | 14 | many | CASSPRHSSYEQYF | TGCGCCAGCAGCCCCCGGCACAGTTCCTACGAGCAGTACTTC
TRBJ1-5 | TRBV7-2 | . | 14 | many | CASSLRGRGQPQHF | TGTGCCAGCAGCCTCCGAGGGCGAGGTCAGCCCCAGCATTTT
TRBJ2-3 | TRBV6-1 | . | 14 | many | CASSSLGATDTQYF | TGTGCCAGCAGCTCTCTGGGAGCGACAGATACGCAGTATTTT
TRBJ2-7 | TRBV10-3 | TRBD2 | 16 | many | CAIRASGRANLAEQYF | TGTGCCATCAGAGCTAGCGGGAGAGCCAACTTGGCCGAGCAGTACTTC
TRBJ2-7 | TRBV28 | . | 15 | . | CASSFRSATTYEQYF | TGTGCCAGCAGTTTCAGGAGCGCAACGACCTACGAGCAGTACTTC
TRBJ1-4 | TRBV7-6 | . | 13 | many | CASSQGVNEKLFF | TGTGCCAGCAGCCAGGGAGTTAATGAAAAACTGTTTTTT
TRBJ1-1 | TRBV13 | . | 11 | many | CASTGNTEAFF | TGTGCCAGCACCGGGAACACTGAAGCTTTCTTT
TRBJ1-1 | TRBV12-3/TRBV12-4 | TRBD1 | 14 | . | CASATTGGEDEAFF | TGTGCCAGTGCAACCACAGGGGGCGAGGATGAAGCTTTCTTT
TRBJ1-1 | TRBV20-1 | . | 13 | many | CSAAGLGVTEAFF | TGCAGTGCCGCTGGCCTCGGCGTAACTGAAGCTTTCTTT
TRBJ2-2 | TRBV7-2 | . | 14 | many | CASSQSASPGELFF | TGTGCCAGCAGCCAATCGGCTTCTCCCGGGGAGCTGTTTTTT
TRBJ2-1 | TRBV7-3 | . | 16 | . | CAGSLIPSGTYNEQFF | TGTGCCGGCAGCTTAATCCCCAGCGGCACCTACAATGAGCAGTTCTTC
TRBJ2-1 | TRBV7-2 | TRBD2 | 15 | many | CASSLGLAEGDEQFF | TGTGCCAGCAGCTTAGGACTAGCGGAGGGCGATGAGCAGTTCTTC
TRBJ2-1 | TRBV5-1 | TRBD2 | 16 | . | CASRPPGTSGSHEQFF | TGCGCCAGCAGACCACCCGGGACTAGCGGGAGCCACGAGCAGTTCTTC
TRBJ1-6 | TRBV3-1 | . | 15 | many | CASSPSQRTNSPLHF | TGTGCCAGCAGCCCGTCACAGAGAACGAATTCACCCCTCCACTTT
TRBJ1-2 | TRBV10-2 | TRBD1 | 13 | few | CASSESAGGGYTF | TGCGCCAGCAGTGAGTCGGCAGGGGGTGGCTACACCTTC
TRBJ2-7 | TRBV4-2 | TRBD2 | 15 | . | CASSRGGGGTYEQYF | TGTGCCAGCAGCCGGGGGGGAGGCGGAACCTACGAGCAGTACTTC
TRBJ1-2 | TRBV9 | TRBD1 | 14 | once | CASSEEGQGYGYTF | TGTGCCAGCAGCGAAGAGGGACAGGGCTATGGCTACACCTTC
TRBJ2-7 | TRBV6-5 | . | 15 | once | CASSYSRQGPYEQYF | TGTGCCAGCAGTTACTCGAGGCAGGGTCCCTACGAGCAGTACTTC
TRBJ2-3 | TRBV20-1 | TRBD2 | 17 | many | CSASPRTSGGRGDTQYF | TGCAGTGCTAGCCCTAGGACTAGCGGGGGGCGGGGAGATACGCAGTATTTT
TRBJ2-7 | TRBV20-1 | TRBD2 | 19 | . | CSAYLDLAGGPLVSYEQYF | TGCAGTGCCTATCTGGATCTAGCGGGAGGGCCCCTTGTCTCCTACGAGCAGTACTTC
TRBJ2-2 | TRBV11-2 | . | 13 | many | CATKKLGTGELFF | TGTGCCACCAAAAAGTTGGGGACCGGGGAGCTGTTTTTT
TRBJ2-7 | TRBV20-1 | TRBD2 | 13 | few | CSASGTISYEQYF | TGCAGTGCCTCCGGGACTATCTCCTACGAGCAGTACTTC
TRBJ2-3 | TRBV15 | TRBD2 | 17 | . | CATSRGGAGGPLDTQYF | TGTGCCACCAGCAGGGGGGGGGCGGGAGGGCCCCTGGATACGCAGTATTTT